This TCR beta chain was sequenced in a study of shared clonotypes between healthy human individuals. Study information: Every donor yielded three CD4 naive, three CD4 memory, two CD8 naive and one CD8 memory plate.

As to this clone: Its antigen is undetermined.

This CDR3 comprises 14 residues. Germline CDR1 is KGHSH and CDR2 is LQKENI. V was cut by 1 base and J by 6 bases, with 13 bases left in between. The method was immunoSEQ multiplex PCR; TCRdb's version includes in-frame clones alone and lacks a portion of them. The sample lists about 2.4 million clones, under 95% occurring once. Study-level points and caveats: Rarefaction revealed incomplete sorted-subset sequencing despite large depth.

The specimen sequenced was naive CD4+ T cells from PBMCs. The subset denotes: CD45RA+ positively selected. The sequence came from a man younger than 35 in good health. Some clones in this sample may be carry-over from other donors' samples. This chain uses TRBV18 with TRBJ2-7; D is possibly TRBD1 (5 bases). The DNA for the CDR3 is TGTGCCAGCTCACCACAGGCAGGGATGCGCGAGCAGTACTTC. This gives the protein CASSPQAGMREQYF.